The following is a T cell receptor (beta chain) sequence with its context. The antigen is undetermined. This sample was included in a study of shared clonotypes between healthy human individuals. Study-wide results and caveats: An effect of sequencing depth on clonotype sharing among donors was expected.

Naive CD8 cells, CD45RO-negative and positively selected for CCR7, excluded terminally differentiated effector memory CD45RA+ cells. Every contributor of samples was a Caucasian grown-up residing in Nashville, Tennessee. V shed 3 bases, J shed 3 bases, and the junction held 4 bases outside the gene matches. The CDR3 contains 14 residues. Germline-derived CDR1 and CDR2 are MNHEY and SMNVEV (reference sequence). Genomic DNA of each subset was evenly split across several immunoSEQ plates. TCRdb's copy holds only in-frame clones and misses some; the assay was immunoSEQ multiplex PCR. The sample carries approximately 840,000 clones, about 97% recorded once.

This chain connects TRBV27 to TRBJ1-1; TRBD1 aligns across 7 bases. Source material: naive CD8+ T cells sorted from blood. The source is a man younger than 45 in good health. The CDR3 loop reads CASSFRGPDTEAFF. The CDR3 coding sequence is TGTGCCAGCAGTTTTAGGGGGCCAGACACTGAAGCTTTCTTT.